One sample yielded the 2 T cell receptor beta chains listed below, sequenced in a study of T cell clones after liver transplantation. Assay: immunoSEQ multiplex PCR; the TCRdb copy retains only in-frame clones and omits some. The repertoire holds some 80,000 clones, with approximately 81% as singletons. Sequencing used CD4+ T cells from blood, obtained around 48 months after liver transplant. Every receptor here comes from a human patient who received a liver transplant. Some T cells may have originated in the graft donor.

The genes are TRBV5-1 and TRBJ2-5; D ambiguous. The CDR3 length is 16 residues. Germline lookup yields CDR1 SGHRS and CDR2 YFSETQ. V lost 2 bases and J lost 4, with 18 bases in between. DNA of the CDR3: TGCGCCAGCAGCTTTTTCGCGACCCGGGTACGAGAGACCCAGTACTTC. It codes for CASSFFATRVRETQYF.

This sequence joins TRBV7-2 and TRBJ2-5, with TRBD1 as a possible D gene (5 bases). V gave up 5 bases and J gave up 5 bases, with 15 bases separating them. Germline V gene data show CDR1 as SGHTA and CDR2 as FQGNSA. CDR3 size: 14 residues. CDR3 region: CASSPRQGAETQYF. Written as DNA, the CDR3 is TGTGCCAGCAGCCCAAGGCAGGGCGCGGAGACCCAGTACTTC.